This entry is about one T cell receptor (beta chain). Per the authors' pipeline: Amplification of reference gene primers was used by the study to estimate nucleated cell counts. The table came from immunoSEQ multiplex PCR; TCRdb's copy has only in-frame clones and leaves some out. The DNA gave D and trimming, while V, J and clone size come from that table. The sample carries almost 70,000 clones, more than 70% recorded once. These data belong to a study of blood T cell repertoires in COVID-19. Across the whole study: COVID-19 samples collected from the United States, Italy and Spain covered acute and convalescent phases. T cells, B-cell-depleted T cells, or PBMCs provided the cDNA or gDNA that served as material.

Germline CDR1 reads SGHAT; CDR2 reads FQDESV (reference sequence). The CDR3 spans 14 residues. The trim removed 4 bases at V and 5 bases at J, leaving 6 bases unmatched. The sample consisted of peripheral blood. The receptor's source is a woman between 70 and 85 years old with acute or convalescent COVID-19. V gene TRBV11-1 combines with J gene TRBJ2-7, with 9 bases identical to TRBD1. The CDR3 DNA sequence: TGTGCCAGCAGCTCGGGACAGGGAGACCACGAGCAGTACTTC. This gives the protein CASSSGQGDHEQYF.